This TCR beta chain was identified during a study of blood T cell repertoires in COVID-19. Looking at the study overall: Material from acute and convalescent COVID-19 was sourced from the United States, Italy and Spain. T cells, B-cell-depleted T cells, or PBMCs provided the cDNA or gDNA that served as material.

In germline, CDR1 is SNHLY, CDR2 FYNNEI. The CDR3 totals 15 residues. V lost 6 bases, J lost 1 base, and 15 bases lay in between. The authors' processing: Amplified reference gene primers provided the basis for estimating nucleated cell counts. The protocol was immunoSEQ multiplex PCR, while the TCRdb copy is restricted to in-frame clones and leaves out a portion. V and J calls and clone size are as listed in that table; D and trimming were resolved from the DNA. The sample contains over 200,000 clones, roughly 87% of which appear only once. The gene calls are TRBV2 and TRBJ1-1; D is possibly TRBD1 (6 bases). Sequenced input: peripheral blood. The clonotype comes from a man in his forties or fifties with active or convalescent COVID-19. The CDR3 is CASSDRTGKNTEAFF. CDR3 bases: TGTGCCAGCAGCGACAGGACGGGAAAGAACACTGAAGCTTTCTTT.